This T cell receptor beta chain was captured in a study of blood T cells in healthy people across ages. The use of a sample-barcoded 5' primer and a J-beta primer mix characterized a second PCR of about 7 to 12 cycles. TCRdb fed the 5' RACE reads into MiXCR, producing one record per CDR3 protein. The table records 750,000 or so distinct CDR3 sequences, approximately 25% of them present only once. This clonotype was observed a handful of times. Those donating, healthy Caucasian individuals from Russia, were aged roughly 6 to 100. Per sample, extraction of total RNA gave at least 6 micrograms in every case. Germline V lookup: CDR1 MGHRA, CDR2 YSYEKL. V lost 1 base and J lost 0, with 7 bases in between. This CDR3 is built from 15 residues. These same records also appear under a second study, on T cells of mothers and their children.

The genes are TRBV4-1 and TRBJ2-1; D possibly corresponds to TRBD1 (5 bases). Sequencing was carried out using blood. The clonotype comes from a boy aged 5-17 years in good health. For the CDR3, the DNA is TGCGCCAGCAGCCAAGCAGGGTTCTCCTACAATGAGCAGTTCTTC. This gives the protein CASSQAGFSYNEQFF.